The present TCR beta chain was sequenced within a study of blood T cells in healthy people across ages. A J-beta primer mix and a sample-barcoded 5' primer were used in a second PCR of roughly 6 to 11 cycles. One entry per CDR3 protein, called by TCRdb with MiXCR from the 5' RACE reads. The sample holds more than 900,000 distinct CDR3 sequences, around 29% seen once. This CDR3 comprises 17 residues. The germline V gene encodes CDR1 SGHAT and CDR2 FQNNGV. The trim removed 3 bases at V and 6 bases at J, leaving 7 bases unmatched. These same records also appear under a second study, on T cells of mothers and their children. That report adds: The donors comprised over 5 children and their three healthy Caucasian mothers.

The receptor comes from a woman between 40 and 55 years old in good health. This chain connects TRBV11-2 to TRBJ2-3; 15 bases align to TRBD2. The sample comprised blood. The CDR3 spells CASSFSEGLAGGDTQYF. In DNA, the CDR3 is TGTGCCAGCAGCTTCTCGGAGGGACTAGCGGGGGGTGATACGCAGTATTTT. Supplemented by reference TRBV11-2 and TRBJ2-3, the full variable domain reads EAGVAQSPRYKIIEKRQSVAFWCNPISGHATLYWYQQILGQGPKLLIQFQNNGVVDDSQLPKDRFSAERLKGVDSTLKIQPAKLEDSAVYLCASSFSEGLAGGDTQYFGPGTRLTVL.